This is a list of T cell receptor beta chains from one sample in a study of CD8 T cells in ankylosing spondylitis. TCRdb redid the calling of the 5' RACE reads with MiXCR, one entry per CDR3 protein. The table records hundreds of thousands of distinct CDR3 sequences, approximately 9% of them present only once. The specimen was blood, either unsorted or a sorted T cell fraction (not recorded which). These receptors all come from a male donor with ankylosing spondylitis or in good health (not recorded which). Both conserved end residues are part of each CDR3. The order of the fields is D gene, CDR3 length, clone size, V gene, J gene, CDR3 DNA, CDR3 protein. The D gene is left open where the match is weak. A row's size may be missing; if present it is once, few, many or a size class.

NA	17	many	TRBV7-2	TRBJ1-5	TGTGCCAGCAGCTTACTACCGCCGGCAGGCAGCAATCAGCCCCAGCATTTT	CASSLLPPAGSNQPQHF
NA	15	few	TRBV6-1	TRBJ1-1	TGTGCCAGCAGTACCACCGACAGGTCCTACACTGAAGCTTTCTTT	CASSTTDRSYTEAFF
NA	12	few	TRBV4-3	TRBJ1-2	TGCGCCAGGGTCCCCCAGGGAAGGGGTGGCACCTTC	CARVPQGRGGTF
NA	13	few	TRBV7-2	TRBJ1-2	TGTGCCAGCAGCTTAGCCCCGAGGGATGGCTACACCTTC	CASSLAPRDGYTF
NA	15	few	TRBV3-1	TRBJ1-2	TGTGCCAGCAGCCAAGAAGTGAGGTCCATCTATGGCTACACCTTC	CASSQEVRSIYGYTF
NA	12	many	TRBV6-5	TRBJ2-3	TGTGCCAGCAGGCCGCAGGGAGATACGCAGTATTTT	CASRPQGDTQYF
NA	14	many	TRBV7-9	TRBJ2-2	TGTGCCAGCAGCCGACTGGGGGACACCGGGGAGCTGTTTTTT	CASSRLGDTGELFF
NA	17	many	TRBV11-2	TRBJ2-3	TGTGCCAGCAGCTTATATCAGGGGGGGCTCCACACAGATACGCAGTATTTT	CASSLYQGGLHTDTQYF
NA	15	few	TRBV4-3	TRBJ1-6	TGCGCCAGCAGCCAAGAGCGGCAGTATAATTCACCCCTCCACTTT	CASSQERQYNSPLHF
NA	11	many	TRBV10-3	TRBJ2-5	TGTGCCATCATGTCCCAAGAGACCCAGTACTTC	CAIMSQETQYF
NA	13	NA	TRBV12-3/TRBV12-4	TRBJ1-1	TGTGCCAGCAGTTCCAGGGTGATCACTGAAGCTTTCTTT	CASSSRVITEAFF
NA	13	few	TRBV7-8	TRBJ1-2	TGTGCCAGCAGCTTATTCGTCTCCTCTGGCTACACCTTC	CASSLFVSSGYTF
NA	16	many	TRBV29-1	TRBJ2-4	TGCAGCGTTGAAGATACCAGGGCATTAGCCAAAAACATTCAGTACTTC	CSVEDTRALAKNIQYF
TRBD2	15	NA	TRBV5-1	TRBJ2-7	TGCGCCAGCAGCTCCGGGACTAGCGGGAGGTACGAGCAGTACTTC	CASSSGTSGRYEQYF
NA	14	few	TRBV12-3/TRBV12-4	TRBJ1-5	TGTGCCAGCAGTTTCGGAGGGAGGCATCAGCCCCAGCATTTT	CASSFGGRHQPQHF
NA	16	many	TRBV18	TRBJ2-2	TGTGCCAGCTCACCACGGTTTTCAGCGAACACCGGGGAGCTGTTTTTT	CASSPRFSANTGELFF
TRBD1	14	many	TRBV5-1	TRBJ2-3	TGCGCCAGCAGCTTGGAGGGGGCCACAGATACGCAGTATTTT	CASSLEGATDTQYF
NA	10	many	TRBV30	TRBJ2-1	TGTGCCTGGAGTGTCAATGAGCAGTTCTTC	CAWSVNEQFF
TRBD2	16	NA	TRBV6-2/TRBV6-3	TRBJ2-4	TGTGCCAGCAGTTTGGGACTAGCGGGGGGGCCGAACATTCAGTACTTC	CASSLGLAGGPNIQYF
TRBD2	14	few	TRBV23-1	TRBJ2-1	TGCGCCACCCGGAGGCTAGCGGGAAACTGTGAGCAGTTCTTC	CATRRLAGNCEQFF
TRBD1	15	many	TRBV15	TRBJ2-1	TGTGCCACCAGCAGAGCAGGGGGCCGTTACAATGAGCAGTTCTTC	CATSRAGGRYNEQFF
NA	13	many	TRBV29-1	TRBJ1-1	TGCAGCGTTGAAGAAGGGGTGAACACTGAAGCTTTCTTT	CSVEEGVNTEAFF
TRBD1	13	many	TRBV12-3/TRBV12-4	TRBJ1-5	TGTGCCAGCAGGCAGGGGGACAATCAGCCCCAGCATTTT	CASRQGDNQPQHF
TRBD2	19	NA	TRBV11-2	TRBJ2-2	TGTGCCAGCAGCCATCCTAGCGGGAAGCCCCTTCCGAACACCGGGGAGCTGTTTTTT	CASSHPSGKPLPNTGELFF
NA	12	few	TRBV7-2	TRBJ1-1	TGTGCCAGCAGCTCCCGGGTGCCGGAAGCTTTCTTT	CASSSRVPEAFF
TRBD2	16	NA	TRBV4-3	TRBJ2-1	TGCGCCAGCAGCCCCTCTACTAGCGGGGGGGCGCATGAGCAGTTCTTC	CASSPSTSGGAHEQFF
NA	14	many	TRBV5-6	TRBJ1-2	TGTGCCAGCAGCCTATTTGACAGGAACTATGGCTACACCTTC	CASSLFDRNYGYTF
NA	14	many	TRBV5-6	TRBJ2-7	TGTGCCAGCAGCTTGGGTCTAGGAGCCTACGAGCAGTACTTC	CASSLGLGAYEQYF
TRBD2	14	many	TRBV12-3/TRBV12-4	TRBJ2-3	TGTGCCAGCAGTTTGTCGGGGGGATCAGATACGCAGTATTTT	CASSLSGGSDTQYF
TRBD2	18	many	TRBV5-1	TRBJ2-1	TGCGCCAGCAGCCCGGGACTAGCGGGAGCCGGATCGGGGAATGAGCAGTTCTTC	CASSPGLAGAGSGNEQFF
NA	15	few	TRBV7-2	TRBJ2-1	TGTGCCAGCAGCTCCGTGGGGGGCCAATATAATGAGCAGTTCTTC	CASSSVGGQYNEQFF
NA	13	NA	TRBV7-9	TRBJ2-7	TGTGCCAGCAGCTCCACTGACAGCTACGAGCAGTACTTC	CASSSTDSYEQYF
TRBD2	17	many	TRBV4-2	TRBJ2-5	TGTGCCAGCAGCCAAGATGAAGGGAGGGGACCTCAAGAGACCCAGTACTTC	CASSQDEGRGPQETQYF
NA	15	few	TRBV15	TRBJ2-3	TGTGCCACCAGCAGAGGAGGGGGGCGCACAGATACGCAGTATTTT	CATSRGGGRTDTQYF
NA	15	NA	TRBV6-1	TRBJ1-1	TGTGCCAGCAATCTCGGCGGACACCTAAACACTGAAGCTTTCTTT	CASNLGGHLNTEAFF
NA	13	few	TRBV20-1	TRBJ2-1	TGCAGTGCTAGTTCCAGGGTTGGTAATGAGCAGTTCTTC	CSASSRVGNEQFF
NA	13	many	TRBV7-2	TRBJ1-5	TGTGCCAGCAGCGCCTACGGTAATCAGCCCCAGCATTTT	CASSAYGNQPQHF
NA	17	many	TRBV20-1	TRBJ2-1	TGCAGTGCTCCCGGATTTCCATTTTCTAGCTCCTACAATGAGCAGTTCTTC	CSAPGFPFSSSYNEQFF
TRBD2	14	many	TRBV20-1	TRBJ2-1	TGCAGTGCTAGCGGGGGGAGCTCCTACAATGAGCAGTTCTTC	CSASGGSSYNEQFF
NA	13	many	TRBV7-3	TRBJ2-5	TGTGCCAGCAGCTTATTGCCCCAAGAGACCCAGTACTTC	CASSLLPQETQYF
NA	12	NA	TRBV11-2	TRBJ2-1	TGTGCCAGCAGCTCCAGGGTCAATGAGCAGATCTTC	CASSSRVNEQIF
NA	13	many	TRBV5-1	TRBJ2-5	TGCGCCAGCACTTCGGGGAACCAAGAGACCCAGTACTTC	CASTSGNQETQYF
NA	18	NA	TRBV27	TRBJ2-6	TGTGCCAGCAGTACGCGGGACCTCCTAACCGTCGGGGCCAACGTCCTGACTTTC	CASSTRDLLTVGANVLTF
TRBD1	13	once	TRBV10-3	TRBJ1-1	TGTGCCAACCAGGGGGATGGTGACACTGAAGCTTTCTTT	CANQGDGDTEAFF
TRBD2	16	many	TRBV12-3/TRBV12-4	TRBJ2-1	TGTGCCAGCAGTCCTTCTTCTAGCGGGAGTTACAATGAGCAGTTCTTC	CASSPSSSGSYNEQFF
NA	16	many	TRBV20-1	TRBJ2-1	TGCAGTGCTATGGGCAGCGGAGAGACTACCTACAATGAGCAGTTCTTC	CSAMGSGETTYNEQFF
NA	13	NA	TRBV20-1	TRBJ2-7	TGCAGTGCCGTGGGACACGTGGAAGTCGAGCAGTACTTC	CSAVGHVEVEQYF
NA	13	many	TRBV5-6	TRBJ2-7	TGTGCCAGCAGCCAGATGGCAGCCTACGAGCAGTACTTC	CASSQMAAYEQYF
TRBD2	15	many	TRBV5-1	TRBJ2-3	TGCGCCAGCAGCTCCGGGACTAGCGGGACAGATACGCAGTATTTT	CASSSGTSGTDTQYF
NA	14	many	TRBV29-1	TRBJ2-5	TGCAGCGTCGGCGCAGGGACTTACCAAGAGACCCAGTACTTC	CSVGAGTYQETQYF
NA	11	many	TRBV6-2/TRBV6-3	TRBJ1-1	TGTGCCAGCACGAGACAGACTGAAGCTTTCTTT	CASTRQTEAFF
NA	18	once	TRBV6-2/TRBV6-3	TRBJ2-7	TGTGCCAGCAGTTACTCCCGACCGAATGAGGGAAGTGCCTACGAGCAGTACTTC	CASSYSRPNEGSAYEQYF
TRBD1	14	NA	TRBV20-1	TRBJ2-1	TGCAGTGCTCCAGACGGGACAGAGATGAATGAGCAGTTCTTC	CSAPDGTEMNEQFF
NA	15	many	TRBV5-1	TRBJ1-1	TGCGCCAGCAGCTTCATGGGGGAACCGGGGACTGAAGCTTTCTTT	CASSFMGEPGTEAFF